This TCR beta chain was sequenced in a study of blood T cell repertoires in COVID-19. Study context: COVID-19 samples collected from the United States, Italy and Spain covered acute and convalescent phases. PBMCs, B-cell-depleted T cells, or T cells were the source of the cDNA or gDNA that made up the material.

The CDR3 is 15 amino acids. V lost 2 bases, J lost 2 bases, and 1 base stayed unmatched. CDR1 is SGHTA, CDR2 FQGNSA, per germline. Authors' processing steps: Estimated nucleated cell counts came from reference gene primer amplification. Sequenced by immunoSEQ multiplex PCR; TCRdb stores in-frame clones only, minus some. V, J and clone size are those of that table, while D and trimming were read from the DNA. The repertoire holds some 220,000 clones, with around 84% as singletons. This sequence joins TRBV7-2 and TRBJ2-7; 12 bases align to TRBD2. Sequencing used peripheral blood. This TCR was sampled from a woman aged 55-70 years who had recovered from COVID-19. The CDR3 nucleotides are TGTGCCAGCAGCTTAACTAGCGGGGGGCCCTACGAGCAGTACTTC. Translated: CASSLTSGGPYEQYF. Filled out from reference TRBV7-2 and TRBJ2-7, the complete variable domain reads GAGVSQSPSNKVTEKGKDVELRCDPISGHTALYWYRQSLGQGLEFLIYFQGNSAPDKSGLPSDRFSAERTGGSVSTLTIQRTQQEDSAVYLCASSLTSGGPYEQYFGPGTRLTVT.